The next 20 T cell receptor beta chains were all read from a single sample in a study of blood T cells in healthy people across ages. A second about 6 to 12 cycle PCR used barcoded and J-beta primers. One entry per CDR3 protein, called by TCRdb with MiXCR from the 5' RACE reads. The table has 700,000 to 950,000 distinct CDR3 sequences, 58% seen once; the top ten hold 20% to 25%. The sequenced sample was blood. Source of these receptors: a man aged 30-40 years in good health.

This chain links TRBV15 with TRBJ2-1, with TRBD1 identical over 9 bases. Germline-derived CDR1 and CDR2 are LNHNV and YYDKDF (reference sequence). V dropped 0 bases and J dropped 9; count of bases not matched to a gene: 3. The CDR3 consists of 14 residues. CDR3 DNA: TGTGCCACCAGCAGAGAGAGACAGGGGGGTGAGCAGTTCTTC. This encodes CATSRERQGGEQFF.

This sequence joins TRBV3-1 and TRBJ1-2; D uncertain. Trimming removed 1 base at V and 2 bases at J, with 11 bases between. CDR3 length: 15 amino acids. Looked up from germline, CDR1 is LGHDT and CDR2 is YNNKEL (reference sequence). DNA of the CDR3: TGTGCCAGCAGCCAAGTGCAAGGACGGAACTATGGCTACACCTTC. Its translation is CASSQVQGRNYGYTF. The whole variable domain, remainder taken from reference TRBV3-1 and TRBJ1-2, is DTAVSQTPKYLVTQMGNDKSIKCEQNLGHDTMYWYKQDSKKFLKIMFSYNNKELIINETVPNRFSPKSPDKAHLNLHINSLELGDSAVYFCASSQVQGRNYGYTFGSGTRLTVV.

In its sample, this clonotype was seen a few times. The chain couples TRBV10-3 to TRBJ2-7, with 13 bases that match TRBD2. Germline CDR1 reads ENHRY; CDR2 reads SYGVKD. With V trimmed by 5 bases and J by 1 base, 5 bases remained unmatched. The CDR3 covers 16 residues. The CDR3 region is CAISKGLAGDSYEQYF. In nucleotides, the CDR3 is TGTGCCATCAGTAAAGGACTAGCGGGGGATTCCTACGAGCAGTACTTC.

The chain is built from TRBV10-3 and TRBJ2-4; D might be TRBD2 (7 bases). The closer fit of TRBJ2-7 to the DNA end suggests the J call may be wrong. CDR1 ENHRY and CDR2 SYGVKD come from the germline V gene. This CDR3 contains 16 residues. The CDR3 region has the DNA TGTGCCTCGGGGGGCGTAGGTGCGGGGGATCCCTACGAGCAGTACTTC. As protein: CASGGVGAGDPYEQYF.

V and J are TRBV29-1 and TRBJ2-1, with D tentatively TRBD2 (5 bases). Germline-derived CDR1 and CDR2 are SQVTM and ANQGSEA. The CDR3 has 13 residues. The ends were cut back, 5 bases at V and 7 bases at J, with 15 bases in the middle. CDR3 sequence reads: CSVSTSSGNEQFF. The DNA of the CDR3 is TGCAGCGTTTCCACTAGTAGTGGTAATGAGCAGTTCTTC.

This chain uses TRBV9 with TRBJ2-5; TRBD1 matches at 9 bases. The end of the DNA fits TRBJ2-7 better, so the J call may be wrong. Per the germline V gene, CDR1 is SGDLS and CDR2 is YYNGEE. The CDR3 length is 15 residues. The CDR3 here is CASSPSWDRVYEQYF. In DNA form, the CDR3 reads TGTGCCAGCTCCCCGTCCTGGGACAGGGTATACGAGCAGTACTTC.

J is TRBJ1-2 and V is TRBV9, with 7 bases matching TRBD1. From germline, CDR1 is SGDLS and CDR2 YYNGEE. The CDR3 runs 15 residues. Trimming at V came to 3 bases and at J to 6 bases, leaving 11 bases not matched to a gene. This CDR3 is CASSEEGKDRHGYTF. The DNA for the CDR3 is TGTGCCAGCAGCGAGGAGGGTAAGGACAGGCATGGCTACACCTTC. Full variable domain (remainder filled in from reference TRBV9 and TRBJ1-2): DSGVTQTPKHLITATGQRVTLRCSPRSGDLSVYWYQQSLDQGLQFLIQYYNGEERAKGNILERFSAQQFPDLHSELNLSSLELGDSALYFCASSEEGKDRHGYTFGSGTRLTVV.

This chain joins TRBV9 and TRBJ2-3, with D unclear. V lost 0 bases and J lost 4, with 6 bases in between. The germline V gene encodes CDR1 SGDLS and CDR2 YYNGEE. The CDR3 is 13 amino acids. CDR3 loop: CASSVDPSDTQYF. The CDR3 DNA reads TGTGCCAGCAGCGTAGACCCATCAGATACGCAGTATTTT.

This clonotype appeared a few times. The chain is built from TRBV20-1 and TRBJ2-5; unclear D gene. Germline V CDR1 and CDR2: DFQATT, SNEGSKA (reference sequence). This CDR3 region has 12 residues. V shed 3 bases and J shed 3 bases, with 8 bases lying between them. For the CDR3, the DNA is TGCAGTGCTAGTAATCCTAAAGAGACCCAGTACTTC. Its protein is CSASNPKETQYF.

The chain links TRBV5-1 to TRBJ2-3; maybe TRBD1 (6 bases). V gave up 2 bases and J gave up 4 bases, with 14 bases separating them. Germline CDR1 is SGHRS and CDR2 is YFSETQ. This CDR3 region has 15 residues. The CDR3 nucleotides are TGCGCCAGCAGCTTACAGGGAAGGGGTCCAGATACGCAGTATTTT. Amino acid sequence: CASSLQGRGPDTQYF.

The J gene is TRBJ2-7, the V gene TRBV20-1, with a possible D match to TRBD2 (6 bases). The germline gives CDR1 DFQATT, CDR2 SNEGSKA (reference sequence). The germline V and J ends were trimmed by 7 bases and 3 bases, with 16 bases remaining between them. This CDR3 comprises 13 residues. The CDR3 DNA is TGCAGTGGGGCGGATGGAGGGAACTACGAGCAGTACTTC. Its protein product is CSGADGGNYEQYF.

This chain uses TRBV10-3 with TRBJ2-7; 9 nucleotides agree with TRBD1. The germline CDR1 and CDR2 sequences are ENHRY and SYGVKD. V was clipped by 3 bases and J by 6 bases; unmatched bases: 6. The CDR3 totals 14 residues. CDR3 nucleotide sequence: TGTGCCATCAGTGACGGGGACAGGGCCTGCGAGCAGTACTTC. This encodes CAISDGDRACEQYF.

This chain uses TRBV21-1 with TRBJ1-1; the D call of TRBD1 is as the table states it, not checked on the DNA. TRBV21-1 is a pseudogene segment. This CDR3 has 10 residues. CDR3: CASQGGGAFF. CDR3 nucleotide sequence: TGTGCCAGCCAGGGGGGGGGAGCTTTCTTT.

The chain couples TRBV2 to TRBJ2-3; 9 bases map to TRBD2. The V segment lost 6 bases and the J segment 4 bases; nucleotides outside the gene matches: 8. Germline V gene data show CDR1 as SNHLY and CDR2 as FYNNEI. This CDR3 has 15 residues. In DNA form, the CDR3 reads TGTGCCAGCAGCCCCTTAGCGGGGGACGCAGATACGCAGTATTTT. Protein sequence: CASSPLAGDADTQYF.

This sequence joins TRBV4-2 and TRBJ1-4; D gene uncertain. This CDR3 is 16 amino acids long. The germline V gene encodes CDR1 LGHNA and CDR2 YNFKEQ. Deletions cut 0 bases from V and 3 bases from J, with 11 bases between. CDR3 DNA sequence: TGTGCCAGCAGCCAAGACTTGGCCAACTCTAATGAAAAACTGTTTTTT. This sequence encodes CASSQDLANSNEKLFF.

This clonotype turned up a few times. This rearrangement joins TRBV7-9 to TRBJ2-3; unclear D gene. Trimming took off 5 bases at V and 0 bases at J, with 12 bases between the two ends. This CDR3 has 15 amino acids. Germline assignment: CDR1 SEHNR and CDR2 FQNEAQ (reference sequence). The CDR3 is CASSPRGRSTDTQYF. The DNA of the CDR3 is TGTGCCAGCAGCCCCCGAGGCAGAAGCACAGATACGCAGTATTTT.

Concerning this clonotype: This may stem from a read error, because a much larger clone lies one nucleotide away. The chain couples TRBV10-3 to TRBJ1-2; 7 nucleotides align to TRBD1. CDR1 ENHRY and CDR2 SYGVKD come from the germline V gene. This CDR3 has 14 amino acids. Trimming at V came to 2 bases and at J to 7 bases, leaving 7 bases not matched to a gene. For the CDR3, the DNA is TGTGCCATCAGTGAGGCGACAGGGACGGGTGGCTACACCTTC. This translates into CAISEATGTGGYTF.

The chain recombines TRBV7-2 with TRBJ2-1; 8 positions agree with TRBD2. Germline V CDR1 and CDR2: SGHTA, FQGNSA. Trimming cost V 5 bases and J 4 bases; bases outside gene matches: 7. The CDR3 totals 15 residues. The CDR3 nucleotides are TGTGCCAGCAGCCGCACGGGACTAGGATACAATGAGCAGTTCTTC. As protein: CASSRTGLGYNEQFF.

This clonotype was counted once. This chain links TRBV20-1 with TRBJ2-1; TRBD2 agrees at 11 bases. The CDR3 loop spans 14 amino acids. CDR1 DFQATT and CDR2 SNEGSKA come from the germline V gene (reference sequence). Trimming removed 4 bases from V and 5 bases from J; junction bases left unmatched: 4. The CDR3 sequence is CSANPGLADNEQFF. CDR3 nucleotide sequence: TGCAGTGCTAATCCGGGACTAGCGGACAATGAGCAGTTCTTC.

The CDR3 sequence is CASSPPSETDTQYF. In DNA form, the CDR3 reads TGTGCCAGCTCACCACCGAGTGAAACAGATACGCAGTATTTT. This chain links TRBV18 with TRBJ2-3; the D is unclear. V dropped 0 bases and J dropped 3 bases, with 7 bases sitting between them. Per germline, CDR1 KGHSH and CDR2 LQKENI. This CDR3 region has 14 residues.